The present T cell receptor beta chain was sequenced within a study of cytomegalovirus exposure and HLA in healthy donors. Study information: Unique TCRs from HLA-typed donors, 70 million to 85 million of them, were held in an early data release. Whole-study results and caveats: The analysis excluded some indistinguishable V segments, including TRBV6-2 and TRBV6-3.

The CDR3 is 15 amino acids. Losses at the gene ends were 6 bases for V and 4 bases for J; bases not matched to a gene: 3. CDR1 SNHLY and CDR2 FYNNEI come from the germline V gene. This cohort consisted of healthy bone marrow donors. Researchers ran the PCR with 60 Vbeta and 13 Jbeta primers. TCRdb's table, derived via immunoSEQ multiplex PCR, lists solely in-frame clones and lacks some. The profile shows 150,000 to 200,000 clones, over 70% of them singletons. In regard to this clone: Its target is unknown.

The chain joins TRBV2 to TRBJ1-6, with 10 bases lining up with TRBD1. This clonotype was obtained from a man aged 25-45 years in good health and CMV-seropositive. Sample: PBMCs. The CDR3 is CASREGQGYNSPLHF. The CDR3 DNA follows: TGTGCCAGCAGAGAGGGACAGGGGTATAATTCACCCCTCCACTTT.